The source of this T cell receptor beta chain is a study of blood T cell repertoires in COVID-19. Study context: COVID-19 samples, acute and convalescent, were from the United States, Italy and Spain. PBMCs, B-cell-depleted T cells, or T cells were the source of the cDNA or gDNA that made up the material.

Original processing methods: By means of reference gene primer amplification, nucleated cell counts were estimated. This table comes from immunoSEQ multiplex PCR, and its TCRdb copy is limited to in-frame clones, with some not included. V, J and clone size are taken as reported in that table, and D and trimming were inferred from the DNA itself. The sample has under 350,000 clones, 85% to 90% seen once. Germline loops: CDR1 SGHVS, CDR2 FQNEAQ. The V and J ends lost 1 base and 3 bases, in that order; junction bases with no gene match: 7. The CDR3 length is 18 residues. The V call is TRBV7-8, the J call TRBJ2-2; 11 positions match TRBD1. Sequencing was carried out using peripheral blood. This TCR derives from a man aged 35-49 years with acute or convalescent COVID-19. The CDR3 DNA is TGTGCCAGCAGCTTAGGAAGTGGACAGGGGGCCTACACCGGGGAGCTGTTTTTT. Its protein product is CASSLGSGQGAYTGELFF.